Listed below are T cell receptor beta chains from one sample, sequenced in a study of blood T cells in healthy people across ages. TCRdb re-called the 5' RACE reads with MiXCR, one entry per CDR3 protein. Seen here are hundreds of thousands of distinct CDR3 sequences, less than 35% observed once, and the top ten hold around 14%. The sample was blood. Receptor source: an elderly woman in good health. Both conserved end residues are part of each CDR3. D genes are given only for firm matches. A row's size may be missing; if present it is once, few, many or a size class.

v_call: TRBV15
j_call: TRBJ2-4
d_call: -
cdr3_length: 13
clone_size: many
cdr3_nt: TGTGCCACCAGCAGAGTTGCCCCGGAGAATCAGTACTTC
cdr3_aa: CATSRVAPENQYF

v_call: TRBV18
j_call: TRBJ2-3
d_call: TRBD2
cdr3_length: 16
clone_size: few
cdr3_nt: TGTGCCAGCTCACCATCACAGCGGGGGGGCCCAGATACGCAGTATTTT
cdr3_aa: CASSPSQRGGPDTQYF

v_call: TRBV20-1
j_call: TRBJ1-1
d_call: -
cdr3_length: 14
clone_size: -
cdr3_nt: TGCAGTGCTCGTACAGGGAGTAGGGACACTGAAGCTTTCTTT
cdr3_aa: CSARTGSRDTEAFF

v_call: TRBV12-3/TRBV12-4
j_call: TRBJ2-1
d_call: TRBD2
cdr3_length: 16
clone_size: many
cdr3_nt: TGTGCCAGCACCTATTCGGGGGTAGCGGGGGGTAATGAGCAGTTCTTC
cdr3_aa: CASTYSGVAGGNEQFF

v_call: TRBV20-1
j_call: TRBJ1-1
d_call: -
cdr3_length: 13
clone_size: -
cdr3_nt: TGCAGTGCTAGAGTTAGGGGGAACACTGAAGCTTTCTTT
cdr3_aa: CSARVRGNTEAFF

v_call: TRBV29-1
j_call: TRBJ1-2
d_call: TRBD1
cdr3_length: 13
clone_size: few
cdr3_nt: TGCAGCGTTGCTGGGACAGGGTCTAAGGGCTACACCTTC
cdr3_aa: CSVAGTGSKGYTF

v_call: TRBV5-1
j_call: TRBJ1-5
d_call: TRBD1
cdr3_length: 15
clone_size: -
cdr3_nt: TGCGCCAGCAGCCTGGACAGGCGACACAATCAGCCCCAGCATTTT
cdr3_aa: CASSLDRRHNQPQHF

v_call: TRBV20-1
j_call: TRBJ1-5
d_call: -
cdr3_length: 15
clone_size: many
cdr3_nt: TGCAGTGCTACCCCTACGGGTTGGGGCAATCAGCCCCAGCATTTT
cdr3_aa: CSATPTGWGNQPQHF

v_call: TRBV7-9
j_call: TRBJ1-5
d_call: TRBD1
cdr3_length: 14
clone_size: many
cdr3_nt: TGTGCCAGCAGCGCCGGGACAGACAATCAGCCCCAGCATTTT
cdr3_aa: CASSAGTDNQPQHF

v_call: TRBV20-1
j_call: TRBJ1-5
d_call: TRBD1
cdr3_length: 15
clone_size: many
cdr3_nt: TGCAGTGCTAAGTCGCGTGGACAGGGGGGACAGCCCCAGCATTTT
cdr3_aa: CSAKSRGQGGQPQHF

v_call: TRBV5-6
j_call: TRBJ1-2
d_call: TRBD1
cdr3_length: 16
clone_size: few
cdr3_nt: TGTGCCAGCAGCTTGGCCAGGGGGAGATCTAACTATGGCTACACCTTC
cdr3_aa: CASSLARGRSNYGYTF

v_call: TRBV12-3/TRBV12-4
j_call: TRBJ2-4
d_call: TRBD2
cdr3_length: 13
clone_size: many
cdr3_nt: TGTGCCAGCAGTCCCGGGACTAGTGTTGGGCAGTACTTC
cdr3_aa: CASSPGTSVGQYF

v_call: TRBV18
j_call: TRBJ2-7
d_call: TRBD1
cdr3_length: 15
clone_size: -
cdr3_nt: TGTGCCAGCTCGCTAGGAAGGCAGGGGGCCAACGAGCAGTACTTC
cdr3_aa: CASSLGRQGANEQYF

v_call: TRBV4-1
j_call: TRBJ2-7
d_call: TRBD1
cdr3_length: 16
clone_size: once
cdr3_nt: TGCGCCAGCAGCGCGGTGATCCGGGACAGATCCTACGAGCAGTACTTC
cdr3_aa: CASSAVIRDRSYEQYF

v_call: TRBV7-9
j_call: TRBJ2-5
d_call: -
cdr3_length: 15
clone_size: -
cdr3_nt: TGTGCCAGTGGTACTTCCGGGACATTGAAAGAGACCCAGTACTTC
cdr3_aa: CASGTSGTLKETQYF

v_call: TRBV29-1
j_call: TRBJ1-2
d_call: -
cdr3_length: 9
clone_size: -
cdr3_nt: TGCAGCACCTGGGCCTCGGCCACCTTC
cdr3_aa: CSTWASATF

v_call: TRBV7-9
j_call: TRBJ1-4
d_call: -
cdr3_length: 12
clone_size: many
cdr3_nt: TGTGCCAGCAGCGACAGTAATGAAAAACTGTTTTTT
cdr3_aa: CASSDSNEKLFF

v_call: TRBV14
j_call: TRBJ1-3
d_call: -
cdr3_length: 16
clone_size: -
cdr3_nt: TGTGCCAGCAGCCCGTTAAACACCGCCTCTGGAAACACCATATATTTT
cdr3_aa: CASSPLNTASGNTIYF

v_call: TRBV9
j_call: TRBJ2-7
d_call: TRBD1
cdr3_length: 15
clone_size: -
cdr3_nt: TGTGCCAGCAGCGTAGCAGGTCAGGGGGAGTACGAGCAGTACTTC
cdr3_aa: CASSVAGQGEYEQYF

v_call: TRBV27
j_call: TRBJ2-3
d_call: TRBD2
cdr3_length: 15
clone_size: few
cdr3_nt: TGTGCCAGCAGTTCCCAGCGGGGGGGCGGAGATACGCAGTATTTT
cdr3_aa: CASSSQRGGGDTQYF

v_call: TRBV5-1
j_call: TRBJ2-1
d_call: -
cdr3_length: 14
clone_size: -
cdr3_nt: TGCGCCAGCAGCTGGGGCGCCACGAGGGCTGAGCAGTTCTTC
cdr3_aa: CASSWGATRAEQFF

v_call: TRBV6-4
j_call: TRBJ1-1
d_call: TRBD1
cdr3_length: 16
clone_size: many
cdr3_nt: TGTGCCAGCAGTGAGAATTACGAGGGGGCAAGGACTGAAGCTTTCTTT
cdr3_aa: CASSENYEGARTEAFF

v_call: TRBV20-1
j_call: TRBJ2-7
d_call: TRBD1
cdr3_length: 16
clone_size: few
cdr3_nt: TGCAGTGCTGGACCTCCTACAGGGGGCTTTTCCTACGAGCAGTACTTC
cdr3_aa: CSAGPPTGGFSYEQYF

v_call: TRBV2
j_call: TRBJ2-7
d_call: -
cdr3_length: 14
clone_size: -
cdr3_nt: TGTGCCAGCAGTGACCAGGGATTCTCCTACGAGCAGTACTTC
cdr3_aa: CASSDQGFSYEQYF

v_call: TRBV29-1
j_call: TRBJ1-3
d_call: -
cdr3_length: 13
clone_size: once
cdr3_nt: TGCAGCGTCCTACACCTCTCTGGAAACACCATATATTTT
cdr3_aa: CSVLHLSGNTIYF

v_call: TRBV7-9
j_call: TRBJ2-2
d_call: -
cdr3_length: 15
clone_size: -
cdr3_nt: TGTGCCAGCAGATGGACCCGAGGGATCACCGGGGAGCTGTTTTTT
cdr3_aa: CASRWTRGITGELFF

v_call: TRBV30
j_call: TRBJ2-7
d_call: -
cdr3_length: 14
clone_size: many
cdr3_nt: TGTGCCTGGAGCGGAGAGTGGTACTCCTACGAGCAGTACTTC
cdr3_aa: CAWSGEWYSYEQYF

v_call: TRBV2
j_call: TRBJ2-1
d_call: -
cdr3_length: 11
clone_size: few
cdr3_nt: TGTGCCAGCAGTGGACAGGCTGCGTCGTTCTTC
cdr3_aa: CASSGQAASFF

v_call: TRBV6-1
j_call: TRBJ2-3
d_call: -
cdr3_length: 15
clone_size: many
cdr3_nt: TGTGCCAGCAGTGAACAGCCGGGACCGGCAGATACGCAGTATTTT
cdr3_aa: CASSEQPGPADTQYF

v_call: TRBV11-2
j_call: TRBJ2-3
d_call: -
cdr3_length: 14
clone_size: many
cdr3_nt: TGTGCCAGCAGCTCTGGACAGACCACAGATACGCAGTATTTT
cdr3_aa: CASSSGQTTDTQYF

v_call: TRBV6-2/TRBV6-3
j_call: TRBJ2-1
d_call: -
cdr3_length: 14
clone_size: -
cdr3_nt: TGTGCCAGCAGTTATCAGGGATCCCACAATGAGCAGTTCTTC
cdr3_aa: CASSYQGSHNEQFF

v_call: TRBV7-2
j_call: TRBJ2-3
d_call: -
cdr3_length: 13
clone_size: once
cdr3_nt: TGTGCCAGCAGCCCCCAGTACGGAGATACGCAGTATTTT
cdr3_aa: CASSPQYGDTQYF

v_call: TRBV9
j_call: TRBJ1-4
d_call: -
cdr3_length: 15
clone_size: many
cdr3_nt: TGTGCCAGCAGCGGAGCCCGGGCCACTGGGGAAAAACTGTTTTTT
cdr3_aa: CASSGARATGEKLFF

v_call: TRBV15
j_call: TRBJ2-5
d_call: -
cdr3_length: 18
clone_size: many
cdr3_nt: TGTGCCACCAGCAGAGAATTCCAGACGCCAACATCCCAAGAGACCCAGTACTTC
cdr3_aa: CATSREFQTPTSQETQYF

v_call: TRBV6-6
j_call: TRBJ2-3
d_call: TRBD2
cdr3_length: 17
clone_size: many
cdr3_nt: TGTGCCAGCAGTTACTTCCCAGCGGGGGCGCCCACAGATACGCAGTATTTT
cdr3_aa: CASSYFPAGAPTDTQYF

v_call: TRBV24-1
j_call: TRBJ2-3
d_call: -
cdr3_length: 16
clone_size: many
cdr3_nt: TGTGCCACCAGTGATTCCCAGGGTTTTGGGACAGATACGCAGTATTTT
cdr3_aa: CATSDSQGFGTDTQYF

v_call: TRBV29-1
j_call: TRBJ2-5
d_call: TRBD1
cdr3_length: 14
clone_size: many
cdr3_nt: TGCAGCGTGATCCCCGGGACAGGGCGGGAGACCCAGTACTTC
cdr3_aa: CSVIPGTGRETQYF

v_call: TRBV15
j_call: TRBJ2-6
d_call: TRBD1
cdr3_length: 16
clone_size: many
cdr3_nt: TGTGCCACCTCGGACAGGGGGCGAAGAGGGGCCAACGTCCTGACTTTC
cdr3_aa: CATSDRGRRGANVLTF

v_call: TRBV11-1
j_call: TRBJ1-1
d_call: -
cdr3_length: 13
clone_size: -
cdr3_nt: TGTGCCAGCAGCTTAGCAACAGGGATTGAAGCTTTCTTT
cdr3_aa: CASSLATGIEAFF

v_call: TRBV4-1
j_call: TRBJ1-1
d_call: TRBD1
cdr3_length: 13
clone_size: few
cdr3_nt: TGCGCCAGCAGCGACAGGGTTTCGGGTGAAGCTTTCTTT
cdr3_aa: CASSDRVSGEAFF

v_call: TRBV6-4
j_call: TRBJ2-2
d_call: -
cdr3_length: 13
clone_size: few
cdr3_nt: TGTGCCAGCAGCCAGGCGAGAACCGGGGAGCTGTTTTTT
cdr3_aa: CASSQARTGELFF

v_call: TRBV25-1
j_call: TRBJ2-1
d_call: -
cdr3_length: 14
clone_size: -
cdr3_nt: TGTGCCAGCAGCCGCGAAACAGGGTACAATGAGCAGTTCTTC
cdr3_aa: CASSRETGYNEQFF

v_call: TRBV3-1
j_call: TRBJ2-6
d_call: -
cdr3_length: 13
clone_size: many
cdr3_nt: TGTGCCAGCACCCCACGTGGGGCCAACGTCCTGACTTTC
cdr3_aa: CASTPRGANVLTF

v_call: TRBV7-2
j_call: TRBJ2-5
d_call: -
cdr3_length: 16
clone_size: -
cdr3_nt: TGTGCCAGCAGCTTAGTGTCGGGGCAGGGCCAAGAGACCCAGTACTTC
cdr3_aa: CASSLVSGQGQETQYF

v_call: TRBV20-1
j_call: TRBJ2-7
d_call: TRBD2
cdr3_length: 16
clone_size: -
cdr3_nt: TGCAGTGCTCGCCCACTAGCGGGGGAACGCTCCTACGAGCAGTACTTC
cdr3_aa: CSARPLAGERSYEQYF

v_call: TRBV19
j_call: TRBJ1-2
d_call: TRBD1
cdr3_length: 16
clone_size: few
cdr3_nt: TGTGCCAGTAGTATTGGGCCCGGGACAGTTAACTATGGCTACACCTTC
cdr3_aa: CASSIGPGTVNYGYTF

v_call: TRBV30
j_call: TRBJ1-4
d_call: TRBD1
cdr3_length: 12
clone_size: -
cdr3_nt: TGTGCCTCGGGACAGTATAATGAAAAACTGTTTTTT
cdr3_aa: CASGQYNEKLFF

v_call: TRBV7-2
j_call: TRBJ2-6
d_call: TRBD1
cdr3_length: 16
clone_size: many
cdr3_nt: TGTGCCAGCAGCCCGAATGACAGGGGTGGGGCCAACGTCCTGACTTTC
cdr3_aa: CASSPNDRGGANVLTF

v_call: TRBV6-2/TRBV6-3
j_call: TRBJ2-7
d_call: -
cdr3_length: 14
clone_size: many
cdr3_nt: TGTGCCAGCTCCAAGGGGGGTTCGCTTGGCGAGCAGTACTTC
cdr3_aa: CASSKGGSLGEQYF

v_call: TRBV9
j_call: TRBJ2-3
d_call: TRBD2
cdr3_length: 18
clone_size: -
cdr3_nt: TGTGCCAGCAGCGTAGAGACACAGCTAGCGGGGGCCGGGGATACGCAGTATTTT
cdr3_aa: CASSVETQLAGAGDTQYF

v_call: TRBV20-1
j_call: TRBJ2-1
d_call: TRBD2
cdr3_length: 15
clone_size: many
cdr3_nt: TGCAGTGCTAGAGTCAGCGGGGTCCCCTACAATGAGCAGTTCTTC
cdr3_aa: CSARVSGVPYNEQFF

v_call: TRBV18
j_call: TRBJ1-5
d_call: -
cdr3_length: 13
clone_size: few
cdr3_nt: TGTGCCAGCTCACCGGGGGTGGGTCAGCCCCAGCATTTT
cdr3_aa: CASSPGVGQPQHF

v_call: TRBV2
j_call: TRBJ2-7
d_call: -
cdr3_length: 15
clone_size: many
cdr3_nt: TGTGCCAGCAGTGATCTGGGCGGCGACTCCTACGAGCAGTACTTC
cdr3_aa: CASSDLGGDSYEQYF

v_call: TRBV20-1
j_call: TRBJ2-1
d_call: -
cdr3_length: 14
clone_size: many
cdr3_nt: TGCAGTGCTAGTGGACAGCCCACAAACAATGAGCAGTTCTTC
cdr3_aa: CSASGQPTNNEQFF

v_call: TRBV5-1
j_call: TRBJ1-4
d_call: -
cdr3_length: 15
clone_size: few
cdr3_nt: TGCGCCAGCAGCTTGGCAGGGGACACTAATGAAAAACTGTTTTTT
cdr3_aa: CASSLAGDTNEKLFF

v_call: TRBV20-1
j_call: TRBJ1-1
d_call: TRBD1
cdr3_length: 16
clone_size: -
cdr3_nt: TGCAGTGCTGAGGGACAGGGATTTGGATGGAACACTGAAGCTTTCTTT
cdr3_aa: CSAEGQGFGWNTEAFF

v_call: TRBV20-1
j_call: TRBJ2-1
d_call: -
cdr3_length: 14
clone_size: many
cdr3_nt: TGCAGTGCCCGAGGGCCCGGACCGGACAATGAGCAGTTCTTC
cdr3_aa: CSARGPGPDNEQFF

v_call: TRBV5-1
j_call: TRBJ1-1
d_call: -
cdr3_length: 14
clone_size: few
cdr3_nt: TGCGCCAGCAGCTCAAGGGCTGTGGGGACTGAAGCTTTCTTT
cdr3_aa: CASSSRAVGTEAFF

v_call: TRBV7-6
j_call: TRBJ2-2
d_call: -
cdr3_length: 15
clone_size: many
cdr3_nt: TGTGCCAGCAGCCTGCTGATGGGGAACACCGGGGAGCTGTTTTTT
cdr3_aa: CASSLLMGNTGELFF